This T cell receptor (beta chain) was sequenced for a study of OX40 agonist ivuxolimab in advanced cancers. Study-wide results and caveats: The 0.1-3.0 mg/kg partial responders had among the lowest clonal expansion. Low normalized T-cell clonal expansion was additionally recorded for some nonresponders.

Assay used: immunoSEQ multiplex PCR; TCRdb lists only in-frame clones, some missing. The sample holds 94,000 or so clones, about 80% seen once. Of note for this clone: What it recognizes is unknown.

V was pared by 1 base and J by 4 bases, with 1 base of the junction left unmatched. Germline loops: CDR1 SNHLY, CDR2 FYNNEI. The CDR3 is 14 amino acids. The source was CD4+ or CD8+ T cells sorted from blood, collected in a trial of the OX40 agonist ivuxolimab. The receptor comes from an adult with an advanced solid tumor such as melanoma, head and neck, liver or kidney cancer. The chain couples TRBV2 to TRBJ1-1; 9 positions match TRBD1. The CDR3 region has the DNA TGTGCCAGCAGTGAAGGACAGGGGGTCACTGAAGCTTTCTTT. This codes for CASSEGQGVTEAFF. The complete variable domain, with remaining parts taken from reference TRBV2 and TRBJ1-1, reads EPEVTQTPSHQVTQMGQEVILRCVPISNHLYFYWYRQILGQKVEFLVSFYNNEISEKSEIFDDQFSVERPDGSNFTLKIRSTKLEDSAMYFCASSEGQGVTEAFFGQGTRLTVV.